This T cell receptor beta chain is drawn from a study of cytomegalovirus exposure and HLA in healthy donors. This clone was observed a single time. CDR3 size: 14 residues. In germline, CDR1 is LNHDA, CDR2 SQIVND (reference sequence). Trimming removed 8 bases at V and 0 bases at J, with 11 bases between. PCR primers comprised 60 Vbeta and 13 Jbeta primers. Some clones are missing from TCRdb's copy, which holds only in-frame ones; the method was immunoSEQ multiplex PCR. This sample has 200,000 to 250,000 clones, with about 79% found just once. The sequence derives from a man in his late teens or twenties in good health and CMV-seronegative. Sequenced material: PBMCs. The chain has TRBV19 and TRBJ1-3, with D uncertain. The CDR3 is CASSYFSSGNTIYF. The CDR3, as DNA: TGTGCCAGTTCGTACTTTAGCTCTGGAAACACCATATATTTT.